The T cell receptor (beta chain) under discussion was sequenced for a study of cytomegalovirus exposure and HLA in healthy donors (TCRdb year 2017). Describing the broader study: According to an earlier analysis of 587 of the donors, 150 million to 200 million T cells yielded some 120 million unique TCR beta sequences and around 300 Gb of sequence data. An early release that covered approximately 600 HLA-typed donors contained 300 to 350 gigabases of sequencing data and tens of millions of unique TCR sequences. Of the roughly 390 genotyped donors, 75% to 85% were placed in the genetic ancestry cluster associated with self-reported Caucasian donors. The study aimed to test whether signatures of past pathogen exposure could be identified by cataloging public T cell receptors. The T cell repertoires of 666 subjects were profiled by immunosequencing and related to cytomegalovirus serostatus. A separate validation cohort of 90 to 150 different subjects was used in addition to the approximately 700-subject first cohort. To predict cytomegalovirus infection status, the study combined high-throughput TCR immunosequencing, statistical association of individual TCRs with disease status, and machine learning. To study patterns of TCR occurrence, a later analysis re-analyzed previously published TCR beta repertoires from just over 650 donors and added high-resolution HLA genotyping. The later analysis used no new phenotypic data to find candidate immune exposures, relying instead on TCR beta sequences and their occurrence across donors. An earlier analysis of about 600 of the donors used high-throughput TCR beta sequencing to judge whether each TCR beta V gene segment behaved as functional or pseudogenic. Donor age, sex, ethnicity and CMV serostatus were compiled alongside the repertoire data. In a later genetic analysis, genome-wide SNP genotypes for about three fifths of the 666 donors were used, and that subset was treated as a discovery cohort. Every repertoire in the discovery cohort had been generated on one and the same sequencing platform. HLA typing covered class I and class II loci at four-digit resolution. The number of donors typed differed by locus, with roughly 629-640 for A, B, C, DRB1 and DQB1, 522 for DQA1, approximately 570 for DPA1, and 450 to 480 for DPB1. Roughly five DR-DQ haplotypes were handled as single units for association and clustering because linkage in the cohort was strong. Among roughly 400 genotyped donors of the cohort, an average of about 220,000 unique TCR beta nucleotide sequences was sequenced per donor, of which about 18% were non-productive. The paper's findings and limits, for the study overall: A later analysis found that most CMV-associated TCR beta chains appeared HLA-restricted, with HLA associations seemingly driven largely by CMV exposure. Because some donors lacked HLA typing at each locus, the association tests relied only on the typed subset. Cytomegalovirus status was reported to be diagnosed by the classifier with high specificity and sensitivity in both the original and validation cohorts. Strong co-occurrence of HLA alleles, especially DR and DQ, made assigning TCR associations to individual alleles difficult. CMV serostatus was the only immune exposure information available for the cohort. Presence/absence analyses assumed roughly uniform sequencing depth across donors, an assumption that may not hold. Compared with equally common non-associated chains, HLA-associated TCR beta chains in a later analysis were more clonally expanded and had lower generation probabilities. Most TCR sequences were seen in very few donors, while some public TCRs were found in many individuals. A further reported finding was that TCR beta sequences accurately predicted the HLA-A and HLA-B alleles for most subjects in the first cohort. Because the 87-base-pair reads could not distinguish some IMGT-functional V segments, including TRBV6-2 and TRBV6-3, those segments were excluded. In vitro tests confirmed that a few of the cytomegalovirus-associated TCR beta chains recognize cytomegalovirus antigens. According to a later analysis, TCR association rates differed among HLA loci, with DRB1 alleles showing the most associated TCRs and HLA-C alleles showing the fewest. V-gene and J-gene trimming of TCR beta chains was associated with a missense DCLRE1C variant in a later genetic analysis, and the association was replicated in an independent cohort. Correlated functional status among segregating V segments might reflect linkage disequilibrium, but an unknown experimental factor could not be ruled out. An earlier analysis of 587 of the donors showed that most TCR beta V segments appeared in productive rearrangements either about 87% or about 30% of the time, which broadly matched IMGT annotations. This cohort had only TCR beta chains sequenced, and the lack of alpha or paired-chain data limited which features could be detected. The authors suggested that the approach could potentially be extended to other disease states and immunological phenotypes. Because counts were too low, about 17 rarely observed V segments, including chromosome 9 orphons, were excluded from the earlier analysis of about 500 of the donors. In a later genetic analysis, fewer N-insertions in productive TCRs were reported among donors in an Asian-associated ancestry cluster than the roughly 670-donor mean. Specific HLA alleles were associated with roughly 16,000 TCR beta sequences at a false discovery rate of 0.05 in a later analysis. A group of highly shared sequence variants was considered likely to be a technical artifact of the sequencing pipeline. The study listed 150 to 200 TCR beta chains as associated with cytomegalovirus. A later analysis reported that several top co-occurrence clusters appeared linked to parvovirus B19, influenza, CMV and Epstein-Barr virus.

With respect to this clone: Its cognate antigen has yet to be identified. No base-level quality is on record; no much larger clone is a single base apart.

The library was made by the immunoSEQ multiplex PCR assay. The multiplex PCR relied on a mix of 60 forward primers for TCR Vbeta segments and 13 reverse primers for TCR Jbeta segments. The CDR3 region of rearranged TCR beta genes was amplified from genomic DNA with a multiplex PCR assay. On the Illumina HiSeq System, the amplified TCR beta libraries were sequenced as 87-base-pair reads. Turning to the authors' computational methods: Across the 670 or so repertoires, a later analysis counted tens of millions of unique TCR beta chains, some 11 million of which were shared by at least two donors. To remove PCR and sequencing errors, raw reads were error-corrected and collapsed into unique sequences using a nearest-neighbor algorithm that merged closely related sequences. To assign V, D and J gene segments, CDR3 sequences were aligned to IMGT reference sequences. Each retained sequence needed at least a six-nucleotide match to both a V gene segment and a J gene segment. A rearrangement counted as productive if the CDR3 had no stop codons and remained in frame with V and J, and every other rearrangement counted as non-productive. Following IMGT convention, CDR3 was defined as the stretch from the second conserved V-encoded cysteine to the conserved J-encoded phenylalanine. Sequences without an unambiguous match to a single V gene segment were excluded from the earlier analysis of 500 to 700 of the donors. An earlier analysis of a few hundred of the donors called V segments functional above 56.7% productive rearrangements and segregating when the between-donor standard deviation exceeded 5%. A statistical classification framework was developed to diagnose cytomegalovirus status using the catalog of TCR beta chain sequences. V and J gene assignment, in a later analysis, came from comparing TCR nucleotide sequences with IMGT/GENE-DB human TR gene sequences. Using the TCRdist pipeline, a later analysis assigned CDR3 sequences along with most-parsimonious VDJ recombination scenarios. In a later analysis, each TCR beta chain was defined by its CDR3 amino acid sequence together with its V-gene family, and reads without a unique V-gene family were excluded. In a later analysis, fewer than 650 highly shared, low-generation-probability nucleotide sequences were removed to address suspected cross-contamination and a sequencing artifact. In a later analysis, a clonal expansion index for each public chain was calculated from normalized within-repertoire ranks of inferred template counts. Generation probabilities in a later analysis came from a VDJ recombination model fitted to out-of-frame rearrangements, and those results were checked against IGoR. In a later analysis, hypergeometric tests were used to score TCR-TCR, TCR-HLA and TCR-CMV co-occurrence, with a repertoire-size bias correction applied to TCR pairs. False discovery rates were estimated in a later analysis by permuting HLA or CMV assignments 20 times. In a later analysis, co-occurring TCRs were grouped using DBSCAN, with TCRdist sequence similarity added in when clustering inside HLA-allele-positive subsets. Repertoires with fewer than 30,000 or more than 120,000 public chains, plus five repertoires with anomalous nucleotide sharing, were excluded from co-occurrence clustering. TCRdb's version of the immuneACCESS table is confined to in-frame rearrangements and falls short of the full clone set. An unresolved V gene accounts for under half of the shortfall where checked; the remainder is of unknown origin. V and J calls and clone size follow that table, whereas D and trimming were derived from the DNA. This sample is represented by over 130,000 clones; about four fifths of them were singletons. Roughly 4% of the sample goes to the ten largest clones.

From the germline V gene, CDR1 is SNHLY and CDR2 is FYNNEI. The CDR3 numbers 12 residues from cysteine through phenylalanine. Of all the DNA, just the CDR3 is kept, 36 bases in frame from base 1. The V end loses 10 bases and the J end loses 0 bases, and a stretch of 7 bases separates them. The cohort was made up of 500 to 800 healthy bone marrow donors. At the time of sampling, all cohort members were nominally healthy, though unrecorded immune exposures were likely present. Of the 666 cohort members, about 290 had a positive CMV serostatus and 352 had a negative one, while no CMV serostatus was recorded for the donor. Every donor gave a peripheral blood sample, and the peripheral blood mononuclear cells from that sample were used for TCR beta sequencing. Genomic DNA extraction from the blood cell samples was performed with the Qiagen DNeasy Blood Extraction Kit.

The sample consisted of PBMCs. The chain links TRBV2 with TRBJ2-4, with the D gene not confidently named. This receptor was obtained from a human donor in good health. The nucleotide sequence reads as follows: TGTGCCATCAAAATAGCCAAAAACATTCAGTACTTC. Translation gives CAIKIAKNIQYF.